This T cell receptor beta chain was profiled in a study of T-cell reconstitution after alpha-beta-depleted transplantation in children. This clonotype has a handful of counts. Unique molecular identifiers were built into the TCRbeta library. TCRdb reprocessed the PCR reads via MiXCR and lists one record per CDR3 protein. The sample holds about 540,000 distinct CDR3 sequences, around 16% seen once. CDR3 length equals 15 residues. Trimming removed 4 bases at V and 9 bases at J, with 19 bases between. This TCR derives from a human donor who donated a stem cell graft to a child with acute lymphoblastic leukemia. This sample comprised PBMCs from the stem cell graft donor, obtained from the stem cell graft. The chain has TRBV12-3 or TRBV12-4 and TRBJ2-1; D perhaps matches TRBD2 (6 bases). CDR3 coding DNA: TGTGCCAGCAGTTCCGGGACTGTAGCTGTGCGTGAGCAGTTCTTC. Its translation is CASSSGTVAVREQFF.